Listed below are T cell receptor beta chains from one sample, sequenced in a study of control samples from healthy donors and cancer patients. The method was immunoSEQ multiplex PCR; TCRdb's version includes in-frame clones alone and lacks a portion of them. The sample yields over 65,000 clones, approximately 94% seen once. The sequenced sample was blood. Source of these receptors: a woman aged 40 to 50 in good health. The CDR3 runs from the conserved cysteine through the conserved F or W. Fields, in order: clone size, J gene, V gene, D gene, CDR3 DNA, CDR3 protein. A D gene is named only where the DNA matches it firmly. Only some rows state a clone size, as once, few, many or a class for expanded clones.

>NA|TRBJ2-1|TRBV12-3/TRBV12-4|NA
TGTGCCAGCAGTCAGGGGACTTACAATGAGCAGTTCTTC
CASSQGTYNEQFF
>NA|TRBJ2-2|TRBV6-5|NA
TGTGCCAGCAGTTACGTCAGGGACACCGGGGAGCTGTTTTTT
CASSYVRDTGELFF
>NA|TRBJ1-1|TRBV7-6|NA
TGTGCCAGCAGCGCAGATTTGAACACTGAAGCTTTCTTT
CASSADLNTEAFF
>NA|TRBJ1-2|TRBV12-3/TRBV12-4|TRBD1
TGTGCCACCGCACCCGGGACAGTTTATGGCTACACCTTC
CATAPGTVYGYTF
>NA|TRBJ2-3|TRBV9|NA
TGTGCCAGCAGCATAGGTCGGGCAGATACGCAGTATTTT
CASSIGRADTQYF
>NA|TRBJ2-1|TRBV5-1|TRBD2
TGCGCCAGCAGCTGGACGGGACTAGCGGCCGTATACAATGAGCAGTTCTTC
CASSWTGLAAVYNEQFF
>NA|TRBJ1-5|TRBV4-3|NA
TGCGCCAGCAGCCAAGCCGAAGGGGGGCAGCCCCAGCATTTT
CASSQAEGGQPQHF
>NA|TRBJ1-1|TRBV28|NA
TGTGCCAGCAGTCCCCGGACAGTTGAAGCTTTCTTT
CASSPRTVEAFF
>NA|TRBJ2-1|TRBV11-2|NA
TGTGCCAGCAGCTTCGTTGCGGGGATTTACAATGAGCAGTTCTTC
CASSFVAGIYNEQFF
>NA|TRBJ1-1|TRBV7-9|NA
TGTGCCAGCAGCCCACTTTCGGGTTCCACTGAAGCTTTCTTT
CASSPLSGSTEAFF
>once|TRBJ2-6|TRBV2|TRBD1
TGTGCCAGCAGCTGGACAGGGAAAAGCTCTGGGGCCAACGTCCTGACTTTC
CASSWTGKSSGANVLTF
>once|TRBJ2-5|TRBV9|TRBD1
TGTGCCAGCAGCCCCTGGGGGTGGACAGGGGGCGGGGAGACCCAGTACTTC
CASSPWGWTGGGETQYF
>NA|TRBJ1-6|TRBV19|NA
TGTGCCAGTAGATTCTGGGGACCACCCCTCCACTTT
CASRFWGPPLHF
>once|TRBJ2-1|TRBV10-2|TRBD2
TGCGCCAGCAGGACTAGCGGGAGATTAGAGCAGTTCTTC
CASRTSGRLEQFF
>NA|TRBJ1-3|TRBV2|NA
TGTGCCAGCAGTGAAGGGTCGCGCTATAGTGACACCATATATTTT
CASSEGSRYSDTIYF
>NA|TRBJ1-4|TRBV2|NA
TGTGCCAGCAGTGAAGGCTTTGGGGGAACCAGTAATGAAAAACTGTTTTTT
CASSEGFGGTSNEKLFF
>NA|TRBJ1-5|TRBV6-2/TRBV6-3|NA
TGTGCCAGCAGTTTTCCCCATTCGGGACGGGTAAATCAGCCCCAGCATTTT
CASSFPHSGRVNQPQHF
>NA|TRBJ1-5|TRBV6-5|NA
TGTGCCAGCAGCTCCCTGCAGCCCCAGCATTTT
CASSSLQPQHF
>NA|TRBJ1-2|TRBV9|NA
TGTGCCAGCAGCGTAGCCGCCATGATGCAGGGGTTGGGCTACACCTTC
CASSVAAMMQGLGYTF
>NA|TRBJ2-3|TRBV5-1|TRBD2
TGCGCCAGCAGCCCCCGGTCACTAGCGGGAGATACGCAGTATTTT
CASSPRSLAGDTQYF
>NA|TRBJ2-5|TRBV25-1|TRBD2
TGTGCCAGCAGTGAGGAGGGGAGGGTAGGAGAGACCCAGTACTTC
CASSEEGRVGETQYF
>NA|TRBJ1-1|TRBV5-6|TRBD1
TGTGCCAGCAGCCGGGAGGGACAGATGAACACTGAAGCTTTCTTT
CASSREGQMNTEAFF
>few|TRBJ1-2|TRBV7-9|NA
TGTGCCAGCAGCTTAGCCGGGACCCCCACCTCAAACTATGGCTACACCTTC
CASSLAGTPTSNYGYTF
>NA|TRBJ2-5|TRBV2|TRBD1
TGTGCCAGCAGTGCGTCAGGGGGCGGCAGGGAGACCCAGTACTTC
CASSASGGGRETQYF
>NA|TRBJ2-1|TRBV4-2|TRBD2
TGTGCCAGCAGCCAAGACCGCCTCGTAGCGGGGTTATACAATGAGCAGTTCTTC
CASSQDRLVAGLYNEQFF
>NA|TRBJ1-1|TRBV5-1|NA
TGCGCCAGCAGCTTGGGAGGGGGACCTGAAGCTTTCTTT
CASSLGGGPEAFF
>NA|TRBJ1-5|TRBV28|NA
TGTGCCAGCAGTTTTCCCCAGCATTTT
CASSFPQHF